The clone carrying this T cell receptor (beta chain) occurred once. Trimming removed 6 bases at V and 4 bases at J, with 16 bases between. The CDR3 has 15 residues. CDR1 SGHAT and CDR2 FQNNGV come from the germline V gene. This record belongs to a study of blood T cell repertoires in COVID-19. Assay: immunoSEQ multiplex PCR; the TCRdb copy retains only in-frame clones and omits some. Of some 31,000 clones listed, around 90% are singletons. This TCR came from a human donor in a cohort sampled during active COVID-19. The donor label of this sample is uncertain. The sample consisted of peripheral blood. The rearrangement uses TRBV11-2 and TRBJ1-3; TRBD1 is a possible D gene (6 bases). CDR3 loop: CASRPGGKVGNTIYF. The CDR3, as DNA: TGTGCCAGCAGGCCTGGGGGCAAAGTGGGAAACACCATATATTTT. The full variable domain, in which reference TRBV11-2 and TRBJ1-3 provide the parts outside the CDR3, is EAGVAQSPRYKIIEKRQSVAFWCNPISGHATLYWYQQILGQGPKLLIQFQNNGVVDDSQLPKDRFSAERLKGVDSTLKIQPAKLEDSAVYLCASRPGGKVGNTIYFGEGSWLTVV.